Listed below are T cell receptor beta chains from one sample, sequenced in a study of CD8 T cells in ankylosing spondylitis. A single record per CDR3 protein comes from TCRdb applying MiXCR to the 5' RACE reads. Among around 890,000 distinct CDR3 sequences, about 11% were seen once, and the ten largest hold 0.51%. Sequencing was performed on blood, either unsorted or a sorted T cell fraction (not recorded which). The receptors stem from a male donor with ankylosing spondylitis. Both conserved end residues are part of each CDR3. The D gene is left open where the match is weak. For some rows the clone size is stated as once, few or many, or as a class when expanded; others skip it.

abundance	v_gene	j_gene	d_gene	CDR3nt	CDR3aa
few	TRBV10-3	TRBJ2-1	TRBD2	TGTGCCATCAGCGCCCAGGTGGCTAGCGGGCTGGGGTACAATGAGCAGTTCTTC	CAISAQVASGLGYNEQFF
many	TRBV5-1	TRBJ1-2	TRBD1	TGCGCCAGCAGCTTGGGTTTCGACAGGGGCGGCTACACCTTC	CASSLGFDRGGYTF
.	TRBV6-5	TRBJ2-6	.	TGTGCCAGCAGTTATATCTTGGGCTCTGGGACCAACGTCCTGACTTTC	CASSYILGSGTNVLTF
few	TRBV20-1	TRBJ1-2	.	TGCAGTGCTAGAGTAGGGCTGAAGAGTTATGGCTACACCTTC	CSARVGLKSYGYTF
.	TRBV5-1	TRBJ2-2	.	TGCGCCAGCATGGCAGCGCCTAACACCGGGGAGCTGTTTTTT	CASMAAPNTGELFF
.	TRBV7-2	TRBJ2-5	.	TGTGCCAGCAGCTTAAGCGCTTCCGAAGAGACCCAGTACTTC	CASSLSASEETQYF
few	TRBV10-3	TRBJ1-5	.	TGTGCCATCAGTGAGTCTGCAGGGAATCAGCCCCAGCATTTT	CAISESAGNQPQHF
.	TRBV6-1	TRBJ2-6	.	TGTGCCAGCTGGGGGTTTGGGGCCAACGTCCTGACTTTC	CASWGFGANVLTF
few	TRBV12-3/TRBV12-4	TRBJ1-2	.	TGTGCCAGCAGTTTAGTTCGCGGGATCTATGGCTACACCTTC	CASSLVRGIYGYTF
few	TRBV6-1	TRBJ2-3	TRBD2	TGTGCCACCTCTCTAGCGGGGGGGCTGGCAGATACGCAGTATTTT	CATSLAGGLADTQYF
.	TRBV20-1	TRBJ1-4	.	TGCAGTGCTAGAGCAGGGTACGAAAAACTGTTTTTT	CSARAGYEKLFF
.	TRBV12-3/TRBV12-4	TRBJ1-1	.	TGTGCCAGCAGTTTAGGGCACGGGACTGAAGCTTTCTTT	CASSLGHGTEAFF
few	TRBV12-3/TRBV12-4	TRBJ2-6	.	TGTGCCAGCAGTTTACTTCTGGACGTCCTGACTTTC	CASSLLLDVLTF
many	TRBV4-3	TRBJ1-3	.	TGCGCCAGCAGCCCAACGATCAGTTATCGGAACACCATATATTTT	CASSPTISYRNTIYF
.	TRBV7-2	TRBJ2-2	.	TGTGCCAGCAGCTTAGGGGGGATGGACACCGGGGAGCTGTTTTTT	CASSLGGMDTGELFF
few	TRBV6-1	TRBJ1-1	TRBD1	TGTGCCAGCAGAAAAACAGGGGGCGCTGGGTTTGGTGAAGCTTTCTTT	CASRKTGGAGFGEAFF
.	TRBV15	TRBJ2-7	.	TGTGCCACCAGCAGAGAAGGGCAGGGGTACGAGCAGTACTTC	CATSREGQGYEQYF
few	TRBV5-6	TRBJ2-2	TRBD1	TGTGCCAGCAGCTTTTACCGGGGACAGGAGAACACCGGGGAGCTGTTTTTT	CASSFYRGQENTGELFF
.	TRBV6-2/TRBV6-3	TRBJ1-4	.	TGTGCCAGCACCCCACACGGGACAATTTCTAATGAAAAACTGTTTTTT	CASTPHGTISNEKLFF
.	TRBV6-5	TRBJ1-2	TRBD1	TGTGCCAGCAGTTCACGTCGGACAGGGAACTATGGCTACACCTTC	CASSSRRTGNYGYTF
.	TRBV25-1	TRBJ2-7	.	TGTGCCAGCAGTTCCCAAGGAAGTGGTTCGGAGCAGTACTTC	CASSSQGSGSEQYF
few	TRBV20-1	TRBJ2-2	.	TGCAGTGCCCAAATCGGCCGAATCGGGGAGCTGTTTTTT	CSAQIGRIGELFF
.	TRBV6-1	TRBJ2-1	.	TGTGCCAGCAGAACGGGGCTGGGACGGGGGGCCCGCAATGAGCAGTTCTTC	CASRTGLGRGARNEQFF
.	TRBV27	TRBJ2-1	TRBD2	TGTGCCAGCAGCCGAGCGACCGGGACTAGCGTCTACAATGAGCAGTTCTTC	CASSRATGTSVYNEQFF
.	TRBV20-1	TRBJ2-5	.	TGCAGAGCCCCGGTGGAAGGGAAAGAGACCCAGTACTTC	CRAPVEGKETQYF
few	TRBV20-1	TRBJ2-2	TRBD2	TGCAGTGCCCCAACTAGCGGGAGATTTGCCGGGGAGCTGTTTTTT	CSAPTSGRFAGELFF
many	TRBV18	TRBJ2-7	.	TGTGCCAGCTCACCAGGAGTAGGTCGACAGAACTACGAGCAGTACTTC	CASSPGVGRQNYEQYF
.	TRBV5-6	TRBJ2-4	.	TGTGCCAGCAGCCAAAGGGGCCTTCAGTACTTC	CASSQRGLQYF
many	TRBV6-5	TRBJ2-5	TRBD1	TGTGCCAGCAGTTACCGACAGGGATCAGAGACCCAGTACTTC	CASSYRQGSETQYF
.	TRBV5-1	TRBJ1-2	.	TGCGCCAGCAGGGAGTATAGGACGGTCTATGGCTACACCTTC	CASREYRTVYGYTF
.	TRBV2	TRBJ2-3	.	TGTGCCAGCATAACGTTTCATGCAGTAGATACGCAGTATTTT	CASITFHAVDTQYF
once	TRBV27	TRBJ2-5	TRBD2	TGTGCCAGCTCCGGAACGGGGGGTAAAGAGACCCAGTACTTC	CASSGTGGKETQYF
.	TRBV4-3	TRBJ1-5	.	TGCGCCAGCAGCCAAGATCATAGGACGGTTAGCAATCAGCCCCAGCATTTT	CASSQDHRTVSNQPQHF
few	TRBV20-1	TRBJ2-3	TRBD1	TGCAGTGCTCAGACAGGACAGGGCGGGATAACAGATACGCAGTATTTT	CSAQTGQGGITDTQYF
.	TRBV20-1	TRBJ2-3	TRBD2	TGCAGTGCTGAGGGACTAGCCGCTGCGGATACGCAGTATTTT	CSAEGLAAADTQYF
few	TRBV7-2	TRBJ2-2	TRBD2	TGTGCCAGCAGCTTAAGCGGGCTAGCGGGAGCCACCGGGGAGCTGTTTTTT	CASSLSGLAGATGELFF
.	TRBV4-3	TRBJ1-3	TRBD1	TGCGCCAGCAGCCAGAAAGCCGGGACAGCATACTCTGGAAACACCATATATTTT	CASSQKAGTAYSGNTIYF
.	TRBV5-1	TRBJ2-7	TRBD1	TGCGCCAGCAACCAGGGGGACTCCTACGAGCAGTACTTC	CASNQGDSYEQYF
few	TRBV6-1	TRBJ1-2	TRBD1	TGTGCCAGCAGTGGTGCGGACAGGGTGCATGGCTACACCTTC	CASSGADRVHGYTF
few	TRBV15	TRBJ2-1	.	TGTGCCACCAGCAGTTTCCTAGCAGGCCGCAATGAGCAGTTCTTC	CATSSFLAGRNEQFF
few	TRBV5-1	TRBJ1-1	.	TGCGCCAGCAGAGCGCTAGGTGCTGAAGCTTTCTTT	CASRALGAEAFF
many	TRBV28	TRBJ2-7	.	TGTGCCAGCAGTTCCTTCGCCGTACAGGGACACGAGCAGTACTTC	CASSSFAVQGHEQYF
.	TRBV20-1	TRBJ2-5	.	TGCACCCTAGGGGGGATGGAGACCCAGTACTTC	CTLGGMETQYF
.	TRBV20-1	TRBJ2-1	.	TGCAGTGCTATAGACGGCGGGGCCAGCTACAATGAGCAGTTCTTC	CSAIDGGASYNEQFF
.	TRBV20-1	TRBJ2-1	TRBD2	TGCAGTGCTAAAGTAGCGGGAGTTGGCTCCTACAATGAGCAGTTCTTC	CSAKVAGVGSYNEQFF
many	TRBV5-1	TRBJ2-2	TRBD2	TGCGCCAGCAGCTTGTCACTAGCGGGAGGAAACACCGGGGAGCTGTTTTTT	CASSLSLAGGNTGELFF
few	TRBV20-1	TRBJ1-1	.	TGCAGTGCGGGTCGTCCCCTTCAGGGCGAGAGCACTGAAGCTTTCTTT	CSAGRPLQGESTEAFF
.	TRBV7-9	TRBJ1-4	.	TGTGCCAGCAGTGCCGGGGGGGAAAAACTGTTTTTT	CASSAGGEKLFF
few	TRBV6-1	TRBJ2-3	TRBD2	TGTGCCAGCAGACCACGGACTAGCGGGGGGGGAGCGCAGTATTTT	CASRPRTSGGGAQYF